This T cell receptor beta chain stems from a study of blood T cell repertoires in COVID-19. The wider study: Samples came from the United States, Italy and Spain, spanning acute and convalescent COVID-19. The cDNA or gDNA used as material had been derived from T cells, B-cell-depleted T cells, or PBMCs.

Trimming removed 4 bases at V and 4 bases at J, with 21 bases between. This CDR3 spans 16 amino acids. CDR1 is SGHRS and CDR2 is YFSETQ in the germline V gene. In the study's own analysis: How many nucleated cells were present was estimated from reference gene primer amplification. Libraries were prepared by immunoSEQ multiplex PCR; TCRdb keeps only in-frame clonotypes and omits some of them. Clone size and V and J calls were adopted from that table, with D and trimming inferred from the DNA. The sample consists of roughly 280,000 clones, less than 90% of them appearing once. This clone showed up just a few times.

Source material: peripheral blood. The gene calls are TRBV5-1 and TRBJ2-7; perhaps TRBD2 as D (6 bases). The source is a man aged 60 to 75 who had recovered from COVID-19. The CDR3 sequence: CASSGPQEGLGYEQYF. The CDR3 DNA follows: TGCGCCAGCAGCGGACCCCAGGAGGGGTTAGGGTACGAGCAGTACTTC.